A selection of T cell receptor beta chains follows, all from one sample in a study of control samples from healthy donors and cancer patients. Using immunoSEQ multiplex PCR, the repertoire was profiled, and TCRdb retains in-frame clones only, with some absent. The table has roughly 99,000 clones, around 80% seen once; the top ten hold more than 1.5%. The sequencing input was blood. These receptors were taken from a man aged 55 to 70 in good health. The CDR3 runs from the conserved cysteine through the conserved F or W. The order of the fields is D gene, J gene, V gene, clone size, CDR3 length, CDR3 protein, CDR3 DNA. The D gene is left open where the match is weak. The listing skips clone size in some rows; elsewhere it reads once, few, many or a size class.

>NA|TRBJ2-2|TRBV5-1|NA|15
CASSFLIRDAGELFF
TGCGCCAGCAGCTTCCTAATTCGGGACGCCGGGGAGCTGTTTTTT
>NA|TRBJ1-1|TRBV19|NA|15
CASSTGSEWGTEAFF
TGTGCCAGTAGTACGGGTTCAGAGTGGGGCACTGAAGCTTTCTTT
>NA|TRBJ2-5|TRBV7-9|few|15
CASSLALGARETQYF
TGTGCCAGCAGCTTAGCGCTGGGGGCTCGGGAGACCCAGTACTTC
>NA|TRBJ1-2|TRBV14|once|12
CASSQQSYGYTF
TGTGCCAGCAGCCAACAAAGCTATGGCTACACCTTC
>NA|TRBJ2-1|TRBV6-5|NA|16
CASSYSRGTVGNEQFF
TGTGCCAGCAGTTACTCGAGAGGGACGGTAGGCAATGAGCAGTTCTTC
>NA|TRBJ1-1|TRBV12-5|NA|13
CASGARDGTEAFF
TGTGCTAGTGGAGCGAGGGACGGCACTGAAGCTTTCTTT
>NA|TRBJ1-1|TRBV19|few|16
CASSIGAGWWFTEAFF
TGTGCCAGTAGTATAGGGGCCGGATGGTGGTTCACTGAAGCTTTCTTT
>NA|TRBJ2-7|TRBV14|NA|16
CASSPLSRGQSDEQYF
TGTGCCAGCAGCCCCCTTTCCCGCGGCCAGTCGGACGAGCAGTACTTC
>NA|TRBJ2-1|TRBV24-1|NA|16
CATSDSLSLRHNEQFF
TGTGCCACCAGTGATAGTTTGAGTCTTCGACACAATGAGCAGTTCTTC
>NA|TRBJ1-1|TRBV24-1|NA|14
CATSDLLVGTEAFF
TGTGCCACCAGTGATTTACTGGTAGGCACTGAAGCTTTCTTT
>NA|TRBJ1-2|TRBV12-3/TRBV12-4|NA|10
CASRRRDITF
TGTGCCAGCAGGAGACGGGACATCACCTTC
>TRBD2|TRBJ2-3|TRBV14|NA|15
CASSVRGGRTDTQYF
TGTGCCAGCAGCGTGCGGGGGGGTCGCACAGATACGCAGTATTTT
>NA|TRBJ2-2|TRBV4-1|NA|14
CASSPGQNTGELFF
TGCGCCAGCAGCCCAGGACAAAACACCGGGGAGCTGTTTTTT
>TRBD2|TRBJ2-3|TRBV6-4|NA|15
CASSGSGGATDTQYF
TGTGCCAGCAGTGGTAGCGGGGGGGCCACAGATACGCAGTATTTT
>NA|TRBJ2-2|TRBV6-4|few|14
CASSGTSFGGELFF
TGTGCCAGCAGCGGAACCTCCTTCGGCGGGGAGCTGTTTTTT
>TRBD1|TRBJ1-5|TRBV19|NA|15
CASSLRTGADQPQHF
TGTGCCAGTAGTCTGAGGACAGGGGCCGATCAGCCCCAGCATTTT
>TRBD2|TRBJ2-7|TRBV11-2|NA|17
CASSSGGSGWSSYEQYF
TGTGCCAGCAGCTCAGGAGGTAGCGGGTGGAGCTCCTACGAGCAGTACTTC
>NA|TRBJ1-5|TRBV24-1|NA|13
CATSDLRGQPQHF
TGTGCCACCAGTGATCTCAGGGGTCAGCCCCAGCATTTT
>NA|TRBJ1-1|TRBV7-9|NA|15
CASDYSGVGNTEAFF
TGTGCCAGCGACTATTCGGGTGTCGGGAACACTGAAGCTTTCTTT
>NA|TRBJ1-5|TRBV7-8|once|13
CASSLFSNQPQHF
TGTGCCAGCAGCTTATTTAGCAATCAGCCCCAGCATTTT
>NA|TRBJ2-2|TRBV2|NA|14
CASSVMGNTGELFF
TGTGCCAGCAGTGTGATGGGGAACACCGGGGAGCTGTTTTTT
>TRBD1|TRBJ2-7|TRBV6-5|NA|15
CASSYTGTGNYEQYF
TGTGCCAGCAGTTACACGGGGACAGGGAACTACGAGCAGTACTTC
>NA|TRBJ2-5|TRBV7-9|once|14
CASSAGTPQETQYF
TGTGCCAGCAGCGCGGGGACGCCACAAGAGACCCAGTACTTC
>TRBD2|TRBJ2-5|TRBV19|NA|12
CASSTGGETQYF
TGTGCCAGTAGTACCGGGGGGGAGACCCAGTACTTC
>NA|TRBJ2-3|TRBV9|NA|16
CASSPLLAARTDTQYF
TGTGCCAGCAGCCCCCTTTTAGCGGCGCGCACAGATACGCAGTATTTT
>NA|TRBJ2-7|TRBV5-1|few|14
CASSSSSGGYEQYF
TGCGCCAGCAGCTCCAGCTCCGGGGGCTACGAGCAGTACTTC
>TRBD2|TRBJ2-2|TRBV3-1/TRBV3-2|NA|15
CASRGLARNTGELFF
TGTGCCAGCAGGGGACTAGCGCGGAACACCGGGGAGCTGTTTTTT
>TRBD2|TRBJ2-3|TRBV6-4|NA|15
CASSVGLAGRDTQYF
TGTGCCAGCAGTGTAGGACTAGCGGGACGTGATACGCAGTATTTT
>NA|TRBJ1-1|TRBV30|NA|13
CAWSVGFGTEAFF
TGTGCCTGGAGTGTGGGTTTCGGCACTGAAGCTTTCTTT
>NA|TRBJ2-7|TRBV15|NA|16
CATSRAGRVSSYEQYF
TGTGCCACCAGCAGAGCGGGCAGGGTCAGCTCCTACGAGCAGTACTTC
>NA|TRBJ2-7|TRBV6-1|NA|15
CASSEDGGGAYEQYF
TGTGCCAGCAGTGAAGATGGCGGGGGCGCGTACGAGCAGTACTTC